This T cell receptor beta chain was captured by sequencing in a study of blood T cell repertoires in COVID-19 (TCRdb year 2020). Notes on the research overall: Samples covering the acute and convalescent phases of COVID-19 were provided by collaborators in the United States, Italy and Spain. A de-identified subject ID, COVID-19 status, age in years and sex were almost always included in the sample metadata. A freely available public database, intended as a resource for researchers studying the immune response to SARS-CoV-2, is where the repertoires were released. Where HLA class I and class II types were available, the types were taken from metadata supplied by the sample provider, not from assay-based typing. The samples were drawn from the first 160 participants of the ongoing ImmuneRACE study and from 950 to 1,500 subjects provided by 6 global collaborators. The material from the prospective study consisted of cDNA or gDNA derived from T cells, B-cell-depleted T cells, or PBMCs. Deeply sampled blood TCRbeta repertoires from subjects exposed to, actively infected with, or recovered from COVID-19 were included in the dataset. Overall study outcomes, separate from this receptor: How much clinical and demographic metadata was included differed by source and by participant, and the metadata was provided uncurated.

Collaborating institutions collected whole blood in K2EDTA tubes following their own protocols. Collaborator samples were shipped for TCRbeta analysis as frozen whole blood, isolated PBMCs, or DNA extracted from either sample type. TCRbeta CDR3 regions were amplified from genomic DNA using the immunoSEQ Assay, a bias-controlled multiplex PCR. As for the authors' bioinformatics: Within the assay, amplification of reference gene primers was used to estimate how many nucleated cells each sample contained. Sequence reads were collapsed and filtered to measure the absolute abundance of every unique TCRbeta CDR3 rearrangement. Productive Simpson clonality was computed per sample as the square root of Simpson's diversity index over productive rearrangements. TCRdb provides this immuneACCESS table in a form limited to in-frame rearrangements. Some clones are lacking; in checked studies, under half of them reflect an unresolved V gene, and why the rest are absent is not known. V and J calls and clone size are as listed in that table; D and trimming were resolved from the DNA. A total of some 170,000 clones appear in this sample, around 80% of them only once. The top ten constitute about 8.4% of the sample.

CDR1 and CDR2, looked up from the germline V gene (reference sequence), are SGHNT and YYREEE. The trim is 0 bases for V and 11 bases for J, with a gap of 11 bases between the germline ends. The CDR3, from cysteine to phenylalanine, totals 12 residues. The sequence is cut down to CDR3 DNA, 36 bases in frame from base 1. Details on this clone: The specificity of this receptor is unknown. No qualities accompany the bases; no much larger clone lies one base away.

Recombination joined TRBV5-4 with TRBJ1-1; no D gene can be assigned with confidence. Input material: peripheral blood. The TCR comes from a woman aged 70-85 years with acute or convalescent COVID-19. The DNA sequence follows: TGTGCCAGCAGCTTGGGGGGAGGTTGGGCTTTCTTT. This translates into CASSLGGGWAFF. Reference TRBV5-4 and TRBJ1-1 genes cover what lies past the CDR3, so the full variable domain is ETGVTQSPTHLIKTRGQQVTLRCSSQSGHNTVSWYQQALGQGPQFIFQYYREEENGRGNFPPRFSGLQFPNYSSELNVNALELDDSALYLCASSLGGGWAFFGQGTRLTVV.